The 22 T cell receptor beta chains below were found in one sample sequenced in a study of shared clonotypes between healthy human individuals. Clones were sequenced by immunoSEQ multiplex PCR, and TCRdb holds only the in-frame ones, with some missing. Seen here are over a million clones, just under 99% observed once, and the top ten hold about 0.35%. Sequencing used naive CD4+ T cells sorted from blood. Described subset: CD45RA+ positively selected. These receptor sequences come from a man aged 25 to 40 in good health.

V is TRBV2 and J is TRBJ2-3; the match to TRBD1 covers 8 bases. This CDR3 region has 13 residues. Germline lookup yields CDR1 SNHLY and CDR2 FYNNEI. Unmatched junction bases numbered 9, after V lost 8 bases and J lost 8 bases. CDR3 amino acids: CASVDRAYVTQYF. The CDR3 DNA is TGTGCCAGCGTGGACAGGGCGTACGTTACGCAGTATTTT.

This clone was observed once. The V call is TRBV6-6, the J call TRBJ1-2, with D hard to call. The CDR3 length is 13 residues. V dropped 5 bases and J dropped 8 bases, with 15 bases sitting between them. Germline V CDR1 and CDR2: MNHNY, SVGAGI (reference sequence). The CDR3 sequence: CASSPREESGYTF. In DNA, the CDR3 is TGTGCCAGCAGTCCCCGCGAGGAGTCCGGCTACACCTTC.

The genes are TRBV18 and TRBJ1-2, with a tentative D call TRBD1 (5 bases). V was pared by 3 bases and J by 4 bases, with 27 bases between. Germline V lookup: CDR1 KGHSH, CDR2 LQKENI. CDR3 length equals 19 residues. CDR3 sequence: CASSPLGPSVSNGGYGYTF. CDR3 DNA sequence: TGTGCCAGCTCACCGTTGGGACCCTCAGTTTCGAATGGAGGCTATGGCTACACCTTC.

V usage is TRBV5-6 and J usage is TRBJ2-1; 12 bases agree with TRBD1. The CDR3 contains 16 residues. The germline CDR1 and CDR2 sequences are SGHDT and YYEEEE. The junction had 5 bases not matched to a gene; V was cut back by 4 bases and J by 3 bases. The CDR3 sequence is CASSGTGGHHYNEQFF. Written as DNA, the CDR3 is TGTGCCAGCAGCGGGACAGGGGGCCATCACTACAATGAGCAGTTCTTC.

The J gene is TRBJ2-1, the V gene TRBV7-6, with 10 bases matching TRBD2. The CDR3 has 19 residues. CDR1 is SGHVS and CDR2 is FNYEAQ in the germline V gene. Trimming cost V 2 bases and J 8 bases; bases outside gene matches: 18. CDR3 amino acids: CASSLYPGLAGVSKDEQFF. CDR3 sequence (DNA): TGTGCCAGCAGCTTATATCCCGGGCTAGCGGGAGTCTCTAAGGATGAGCAGTTCTTC. The full variable domain, completed using reference TRBV7-6 and TRBJ2-1, is GAGVSQSPRYKVTKRGQDVALRCDPISGHVSLYWYRQALGQGPEFLTYFNYEAQQDKSGLPNDRFSAERPEGSISTLTIQRTEQRDSAMYRCASSLYPGLAGVSKDEQFFGPGTRLTVL.

This chain connects TRBV7-2 to TRBJ1-5; a weak D match, TRBD1 (6 bases). Germline V CDR1 and CDR2: SGHTA, FQGNSA. V was cut by 0 bases and J by 6 bases, with 12 bases left in between. CDR3 length: 15 amino acids. The CDR3 sequence: CASSLATGGRQPQHF. Here the CDR3 DNA reads TGTGCCAGCAGCTTAGCGACGGGGGGGCGTCAGCCCCAGCATTTT.

The chain is built from TRBV6-5 and TRBJ2-7; no definite D call. Trimming pared 0 bases from V and 5 bases from J, leaving 5 bases between. In germline, CDR1 is MNHEY, CDR2 SVGAGI. The CDR3 runs 12 residues. CDR3 loop: CASSYSPHEQYF. The CDR3 DNA reads TGTGCCAGCAGTTACTCCCCCCACGAGCAGTACTTC.

This clone was detected once. This sequence joins TRBV28 and TRBJ1-2; 10 bases are a match to TRBD1. This CDR3 has 15 amino acids. After removal of 6 bases from V and 1 base from J, the junction contained 5 bases not matched to a gene. The germline gives CDR1 MDHEN, CDR2 SYDVKM. The CDR3 spells CASSPGTGDNYGYTF. In DNA, the CDR3 is TGTGCCAGCAGCCCCGGGACAGGGGATAACTATGGCTACACCTTC.

This clone is a singleton in its sample. This chain links TRBV27 with TRBJ1-5; 7 positions agree with TRBD1. J lost 7 bases, V lost 6 bases, and 12 bases had no gene match. CDR3 length: 15 residues. Per germline, CDR1 MNHEY and CDR2 SMNVEV (reference sequence). CDR3 coding DNA: TGTGCCAGCAGATTAAGAGGGGGCGTAGGGCAGCCCCAGCATTTT. It encodes CASRLRGGVGQPQHF.

V gene TRBV14 combines with J gene TRBJ2-7; unclear D gene. Germline V gene data show CDR1 as SGHDN and CDR2 as FVKESK. V was shortened by 1 base and J by 8 bases, with 9 bases between the two germline ends. The CDR3 runs 12 residues. CDR3 sequence: CASSQAPWKQYF. The CDR3 bases are TGTGCCAGCAGCCAAGCCCCCTGGAAGCAGTACTTC.

The genes are TRBV7-9 and TRBJ2-4; TRBD2 matches at 7 bases. The length of the CDR3 is 14 residues. CDR1 SEHNR and CDR2 FQNEAQ come from the germline V gene (reference sequence). Losses at the gene ends were 8 bases for V and 0 bases for J; bases not matched to a gene: 4. The CDR3 loop is CASEVAGAKNIQYF. Written as DNA, the CDR3 is TGTGCCAGCGAGGTAGCGGGAGCCAAAAACATTCAGTACTTC.

The J gene is TRBJ2-1, the V gene TRBV19; a weak D match, TRBD1 (6 bases). The length of the CDR3 is 14 residues. Trimming stripped 6 bases from V and 2 bases from J, with 11 bases between. Germline CDR1 reads LNHDA; CDR2 reads SQIVND (reference sequence). The CDR3 loop reads CASRGAVAYNEQFF. The CDR3 DNA follows: TGTGCCAGTAGGGGGGCTGTGGCCTACAATGAGCAGTTCTTC.

V and J are TRBV28 and TRBJ2-2; 8 bases are a match to TRBD2. Germline trimming cut 10 bases from V and 4 bases from J; bases unmatched to any gene: 5. This CDR3 has 13 residues. CDR1 MDHEN and CDR2 SYDVKM come from the germline V gene. The CDR3 coding sequence is TGTGCCACCACCCTAGCGGGCACCGGGGAGCTGTTTTTT. This encodes CATTLAGTGELFF.

V usage is TRBV6-5 and J usage is TRBJ2-7, with 7 positions matching TRBD2. Germline values: CDR1 MNHEY, CDR2 SVGAGI. The CDR3 length is 14 residues. Losses at the gene ends were 6 bases for V and 2 bases for J; bases not matched to a gene: 7. CDR3 nucleotides: TGTGCCAGCAGACCATTAGCGGGCCCCTACGAGCAGTACTTC. Translation gives CASRPLAGPYEQYF.

The V gene is TRBV6-5, the J gene TRBJ1-5; D is uncertain. The germline V gene encodes CDR1 MNHEY and CDR2 SVGAGI. The CDR3 sequence is 14 residues long. V lost 6 bases and J lost 7, with 16 bases in between. The CDR3 region is CASSLLGDRQPQHF. The CDR3 DNA reads TGTGCCAGCAGCCTCCTTGGGGATCGGCAGCCCCAGCATTTT.

The chain has TRBV29-1 and TRBJ1-4; maybe TRBD1 (5 bases). Trimming cost V 5 bases and J 2 bases, with 18 bases left between them. CDR3 length equals 16 residues. Germline loops: CDR1 SQVTM, CDR2 ANQGSEA. The CDR3 nucleotides read TGCAGCGTTCAGGGAGGGCCCCGAAGGACTAATGAAAAACTGTTTTTT. This gives the protein CSVQGGPRRTNEKLFF.

V gene TRBV9 combines with J gene TRBJ2-2, with TRBD2 matching over 8 bases. Germline CDR1 and CDR2: SGDLS and YYNGEE. V lost 1 base and J lost 7; bases outside the gene matches: 21. The CDR3 loop spans 20 amino acids. CDR3 sequence (DNA): TGTGCCAGCAGCGTAAGGTGGGGCTCTCCAGCGGGAGCTGGTGGCGGGGAGCTGTTTTTT. Translating it yields CASSVRWGSPAGAGGGELFF.

The CDR3 protein is CATGQGGTETQYF. In nucleotides, the CDR3 is TGTGCCACAGGACAGGGCGGAACAGAGACCCAGTACTTC. The genes are TRBV2 and TRBJ2-5, with 8 bases that match TRBD1. Germline V gene data show CDR1 as SNHLY and CDR2 as FYNNEI. J lost 4 bases, V lost 10 bases, and 8 bases had no gene match. The CDR3 has 13 residues. The full variable domain, rest sourced from reference TRBV2 and TRBJ2-5, is EPEVTQTPSHQVTQMGQEVILRCVPISNHLYFYWYRQILGQKVEFLVSFYNNEISEKSEIFDDQFSVERPDGSNFTLKIRSTKLEDSAMYFCATGQGGTETQYFGPGTRLLVL.

V gene TRBV5-5 combines with J gene TRBJ2-7; 9 bases agree with TRBD1. The junction had 3 bases not matched to a gene; V was cut back by 0 bases and J by 2 bases. Germline loops: CDR1 SGHKS, CDR2 YYEKEE (reference sequence). This CDR3 region has 15 residues. DNA for the CDR3: TGTGCCAGCAGCTTGGGGGACAGGGTAGCCTACGAGCAGTACTTC. Its protein is CASSLGDRVAYEQYF.

The rearrangement joins TRBV5-6 to TRBJ2-1; D is unresolved. Trimming shortened V by 2 bases and J by 8 bases, and 5 bases separated the two germline ends. Germline assignment: CDR1 SGHDT and CDR2 YYEEEE. The CDR3 covers 11 residues. CDR3 in amino acids: CASSFRDEQFF. The CDR3 DNA reads as TGTGCCAGCAGCTTCCGCGATGAGCAGTTCTTC.

Points on this clone: Other DNA variants within this sample encode the same CDR3. V gene TRBV9 combines with J gene TRBJ1-3; no firm D call. The germline CDR1 and CDR2 sequences are SGDLS and YYNGEE. V was pared by 2 bases and J by 1 base, with 7 bases between. The CDR3 spans 14 residues. The CDR3 is CASSVGASGNTIYF. In nucleotides, the CDR3 is TGTGCCAGCAGCGTGGGCGCTTCTGGAAACACCATATATTTT.

The chain uses TRBV11-2 and TRBJ2-5; 9 nucleotides match TRBD2. The CDR3 loop spans 15 amino acids. Germline trimming cut 3 bases from V and 4 bases from J; bases unmatched to any gene: 6. Germline CDR1 is SGHAT and CDR2 is FQNNGV. CDR3: CASSLGVSGRETQYF. The CDR3 region has the DNA TGTGCCAGCAGCTTGGGGGTTAGCGGGAGAGAGACCCAGTACTTC. Together with reference TRBV11-2 and TRBJ2-5, the CDR3 gives the full variable domain: EAGVAQSPRYKIIEKRQSVAFWCNPISGHATLYWYQQILGQGPKLLIQFQNNGVVDDSQLPKDRFSAERLKGVDSTLKIQPAKLEDSAVYLCASSLGVSGRETQYFGPGTRLLVL.